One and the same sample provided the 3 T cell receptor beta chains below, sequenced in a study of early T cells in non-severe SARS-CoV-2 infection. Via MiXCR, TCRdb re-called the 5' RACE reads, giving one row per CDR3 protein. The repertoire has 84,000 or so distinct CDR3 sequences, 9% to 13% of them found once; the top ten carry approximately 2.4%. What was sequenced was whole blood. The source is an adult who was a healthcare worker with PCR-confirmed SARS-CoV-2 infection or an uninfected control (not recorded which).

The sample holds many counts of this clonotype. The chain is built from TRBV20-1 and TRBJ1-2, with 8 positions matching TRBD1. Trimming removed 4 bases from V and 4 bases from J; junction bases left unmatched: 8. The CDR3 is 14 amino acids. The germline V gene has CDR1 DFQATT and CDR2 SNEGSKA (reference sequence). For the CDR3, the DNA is TGCAGTGCTACCACAGGGGGTCAAGGCTATGGCTACACCTTC. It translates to CSATTGGQGYGYTF.

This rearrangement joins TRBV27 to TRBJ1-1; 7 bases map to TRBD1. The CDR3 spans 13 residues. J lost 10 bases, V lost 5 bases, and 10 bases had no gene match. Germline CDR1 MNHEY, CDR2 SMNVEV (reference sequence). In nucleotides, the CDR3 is TGTGCCAGCAGTCCAGGACAGGCCGCTGGAGCTTTCTTT. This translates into CASSPGQAAGAFF.

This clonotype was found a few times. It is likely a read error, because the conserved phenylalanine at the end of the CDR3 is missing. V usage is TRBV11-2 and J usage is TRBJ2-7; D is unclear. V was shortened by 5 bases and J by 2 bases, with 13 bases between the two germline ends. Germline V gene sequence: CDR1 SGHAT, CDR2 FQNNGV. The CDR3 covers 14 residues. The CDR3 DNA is TGTGCCAGCAGCCCCGACGTGGGAACCTACGAGCAGTACTCC. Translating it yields CASSPDVGTYEQYS.